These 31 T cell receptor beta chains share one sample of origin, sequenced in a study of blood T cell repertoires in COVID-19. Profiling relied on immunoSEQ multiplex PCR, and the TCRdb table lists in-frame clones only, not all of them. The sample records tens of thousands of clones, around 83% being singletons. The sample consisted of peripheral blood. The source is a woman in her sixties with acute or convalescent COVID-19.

CDR3 nucleotide sequence: TGTGCCAGCAGCCCAATCCCCGCTACAGGGGATTATAGCAATCAGCCCCAGCATTTT. It translates to CASSPIPATGDYSNQPQHF. The chain carries TRBV7-9 and TRBJ1-5; TRBD1 aligns across 7 bases. J was trimmed by 0 bases and V by 5 bases; bases with no gene match: 16. Per the germline V gene, CDR1 is SEHNR and CDR2 is FQNEAQ (reference sequence). This CDR3 is 19 amino acids long. The entire variable domain, with the rest obtained from reference TRBV7-9 and TRBJ1-5, is as follows: DTGVSQNPRHKITKRGQNVTFRCDPISEHNRLYWYRQTLGQGPEFLTYFQNEAQLEKSRLLSDRFSAERPKGSFSTLEIQRTEQGDSAMYLCASSPIPATGDYSNQPQHFGDGTRLSIL.

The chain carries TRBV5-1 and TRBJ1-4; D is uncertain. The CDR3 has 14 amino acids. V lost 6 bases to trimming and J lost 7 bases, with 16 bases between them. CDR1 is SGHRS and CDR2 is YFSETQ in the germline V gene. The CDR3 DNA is TGCGCCAGCAAGATGTGGGGAGGCGGTGAAAAACTGTTTTTT. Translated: CASKMWGGGEKLFF.

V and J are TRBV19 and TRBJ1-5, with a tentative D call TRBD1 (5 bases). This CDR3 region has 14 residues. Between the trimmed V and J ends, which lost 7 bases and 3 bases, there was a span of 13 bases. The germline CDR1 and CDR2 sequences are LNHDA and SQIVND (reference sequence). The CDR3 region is CASTTTGTNQPQHF. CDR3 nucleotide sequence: TGTGCCAGTACCACAACAGGTACCAATCAGCCCCAGCATTTT.

This CDR3 reads CASSSRVSNQPQHF. CDR3 nucleotides: TGTGCCAGCAGCAGCAGGGTAAGCAATCAGCCCCAGCATTTT. This chain joins TRBV9 and TRBJ1-5, with D possibly matching TRBD1 (5 bases). CDR3 size: 14 residues. The germline gives CDR1 SGDLS, CDR2 YYNGEE. Trimming cost V 4 bases and J 1 base, with 9 bases left between them.

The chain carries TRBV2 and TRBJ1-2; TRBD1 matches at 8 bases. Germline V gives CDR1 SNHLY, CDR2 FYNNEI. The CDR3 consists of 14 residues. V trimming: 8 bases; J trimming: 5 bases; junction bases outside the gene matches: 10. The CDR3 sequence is CASGAGQVEYGYTF. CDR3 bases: TGTGCCAGCGGAGCGGGACAGGTCGAGTATGGCTACACCTTC.

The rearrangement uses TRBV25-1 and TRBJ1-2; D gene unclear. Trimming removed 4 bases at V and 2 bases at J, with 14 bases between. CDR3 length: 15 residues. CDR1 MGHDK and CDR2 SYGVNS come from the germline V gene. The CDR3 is CASSVEGKSNYGYTF. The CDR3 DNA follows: TGTGCCAGCAGTGTTGAGGGAAAGTCGAACTATGGCTACACCTTC.

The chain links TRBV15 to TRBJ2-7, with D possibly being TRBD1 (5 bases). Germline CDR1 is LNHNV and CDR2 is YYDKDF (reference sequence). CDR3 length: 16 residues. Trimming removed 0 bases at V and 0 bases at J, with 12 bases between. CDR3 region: CATSRDRQGSSYEQYF. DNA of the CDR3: TGTGCCACCAGCAGAGATAGGCAGGGTAGCTCCTACGAGCAGTACTTC.

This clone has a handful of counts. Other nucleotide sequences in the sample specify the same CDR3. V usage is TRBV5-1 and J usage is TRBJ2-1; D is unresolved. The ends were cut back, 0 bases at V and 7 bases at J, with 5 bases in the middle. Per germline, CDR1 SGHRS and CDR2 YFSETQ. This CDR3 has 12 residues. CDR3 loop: CASSLGQNEQFF. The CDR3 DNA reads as TGCGCCAGCAGCTTGGGGCAGAATGAGCAGTTCTTC.

The CDR3 sequence is CASSEAVRNGYTF. The CDR3 coding sequence is TGTGCCAGCAGTGAAGCAGTGCGGAATGGCTACACCTTC. V is TRBV25-1 and J is TRBJ1-2; no clear D. The length of the CDR3 is 13 residues. Trimming took 2 bases from V and 6 from J, leaving 10 bases between them. Looked up from germline, CDR1 is MGHDK and CDR2 is SYGVNS.

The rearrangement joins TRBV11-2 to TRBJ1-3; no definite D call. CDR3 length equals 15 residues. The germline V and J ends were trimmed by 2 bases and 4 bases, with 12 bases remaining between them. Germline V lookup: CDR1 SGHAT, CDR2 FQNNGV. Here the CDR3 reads CASSLLRRVGNTIYF. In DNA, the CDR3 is TGTGCCAGCAGCTTACTAAGGAGAGTCGGAAACACCATATATTTT.

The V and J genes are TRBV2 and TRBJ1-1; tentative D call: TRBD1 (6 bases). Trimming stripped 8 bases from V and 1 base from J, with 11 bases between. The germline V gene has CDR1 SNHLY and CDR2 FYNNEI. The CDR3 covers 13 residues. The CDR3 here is CASAPTGNTEAFF. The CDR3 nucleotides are TGTGCCAGCGCGCCGACAGGGAACACTGAAGCTTTCTTT. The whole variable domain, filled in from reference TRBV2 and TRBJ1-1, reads EPEVTQTPSHQVTQMGQEVILRCVPISNHLYFYWYRQILGQKVEFLVSFYNNEISEKSEIFDDQFSVERPDGSNFTLKIRSTKLEDSAMYFCASAPTGNTEAFFGQGTRLTVV.

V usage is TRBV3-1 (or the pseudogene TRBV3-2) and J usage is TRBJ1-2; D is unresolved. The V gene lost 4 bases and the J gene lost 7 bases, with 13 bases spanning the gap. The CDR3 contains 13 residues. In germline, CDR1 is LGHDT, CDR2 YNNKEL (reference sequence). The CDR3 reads CASSPDPGSGYTF. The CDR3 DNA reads TGTGCCAGCAGCCCGGACCCTGGGAGTGGCTACACCTTC.

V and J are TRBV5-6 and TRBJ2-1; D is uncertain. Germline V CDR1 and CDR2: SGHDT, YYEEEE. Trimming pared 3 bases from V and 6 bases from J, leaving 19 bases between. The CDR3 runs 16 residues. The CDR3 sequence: CASSSPDIYLGNEQFF. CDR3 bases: TGTGCCAGCAGCTCCCCTGACATTTATCTGGGCAATGAGCAGTTCTTC.

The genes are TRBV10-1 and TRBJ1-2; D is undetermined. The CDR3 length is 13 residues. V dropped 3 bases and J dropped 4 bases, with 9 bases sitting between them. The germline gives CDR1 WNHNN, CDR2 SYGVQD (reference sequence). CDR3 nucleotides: TGCGCCAGCAGTGAATCTGGGCGCTATGGCTACACCTTC. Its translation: CASSESGRYGYTF.

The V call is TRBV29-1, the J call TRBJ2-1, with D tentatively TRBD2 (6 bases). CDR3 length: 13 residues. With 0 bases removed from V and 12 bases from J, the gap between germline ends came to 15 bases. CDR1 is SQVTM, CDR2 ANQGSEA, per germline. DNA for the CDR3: TGCAGCGTTGAAGACCTTGGGACGCGGGGGCAGTTCTTC. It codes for CSVEDLGTRGQFF.

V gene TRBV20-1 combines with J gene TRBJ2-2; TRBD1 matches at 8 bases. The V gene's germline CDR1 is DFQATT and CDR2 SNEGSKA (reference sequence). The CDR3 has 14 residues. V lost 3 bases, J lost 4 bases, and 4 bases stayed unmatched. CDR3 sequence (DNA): TGCAGTGCTAGTGGCAGGGGGCGCACCGGGGAGCTGTTTTTT. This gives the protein CSASGRGRTGELFF.

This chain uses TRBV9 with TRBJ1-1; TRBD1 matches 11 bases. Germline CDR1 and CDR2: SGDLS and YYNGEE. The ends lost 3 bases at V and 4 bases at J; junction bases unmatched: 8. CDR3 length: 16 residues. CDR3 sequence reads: CASSGRTGGVGTEAFF. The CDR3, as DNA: TGTGCCAGCAGCGGACGGACAGGGGGCGTTGGCACTGAAGCTTTCTTT.

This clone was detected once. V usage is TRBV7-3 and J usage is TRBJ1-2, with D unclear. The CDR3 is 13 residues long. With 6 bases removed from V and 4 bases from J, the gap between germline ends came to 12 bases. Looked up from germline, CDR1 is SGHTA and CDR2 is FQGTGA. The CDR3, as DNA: TGTGCCAGCAGTCTCGACAAGAGCTATGGCTACACCTTC. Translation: CASSLDKSYGYTF. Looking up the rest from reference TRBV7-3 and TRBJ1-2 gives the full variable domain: GAGVSQTPSNKVTEKGKYVELRCDPISGHTALYWYRQSLGQGPEFLIYFQGTGAADDSGLPNDRFFAVRPEGSVSTLKIQRTERGDSAVYLCASSLDKSYGYTFGSGTRLTVV.

The CDR3 DNA sequence: TGTGCCAGCAGTTATGGGACACTTCAAGAGACCCAGTACTTC. This codes for CASSYGTLQETQYF. The chain is built from TRBV6-6 and TRBJ2-5; D is perhaps TRBD1 (6 bases). Germline lookup yields CDR1 MNHNY and CDR2 SVGAGI (reference sequence). The CDR3 is 14 amino acids. The V end was cut by 3 bases, the J end by 2 bases, with 10 bases between.

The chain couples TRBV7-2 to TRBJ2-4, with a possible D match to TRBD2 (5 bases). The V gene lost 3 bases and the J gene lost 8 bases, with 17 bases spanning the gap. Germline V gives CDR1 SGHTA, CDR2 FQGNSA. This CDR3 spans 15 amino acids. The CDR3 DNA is TGTGCCAGCAGCTTGAGGGATATGCAGTGGGACATTCAGTACTTC. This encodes CASSLRDMQWDIQYF. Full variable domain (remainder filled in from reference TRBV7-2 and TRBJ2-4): GAGVSQSPSNKVTEKGKDVELRCDPISGHTALYWYRQSLGQGLEFLIYFQGNSAPDKSGLPSDRFSAERTGGSVSTLTIQRTQQEDSAVYLCASSLRDMQWDIQYFGAGTRLSVL.

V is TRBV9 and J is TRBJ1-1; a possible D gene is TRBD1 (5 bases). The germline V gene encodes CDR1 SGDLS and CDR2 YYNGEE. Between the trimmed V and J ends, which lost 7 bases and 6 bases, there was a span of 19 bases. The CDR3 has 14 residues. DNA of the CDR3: TGTGCCAGCTCCTCCCCCGGGACTTATTCTGAAGCTTTCTTT. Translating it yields CASSSPGTYSEAFF.

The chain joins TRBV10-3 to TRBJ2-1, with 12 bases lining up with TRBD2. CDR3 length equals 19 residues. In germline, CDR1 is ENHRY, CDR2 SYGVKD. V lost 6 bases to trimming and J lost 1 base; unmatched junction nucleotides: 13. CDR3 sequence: CAISLRGLAGLNSYNEQFF. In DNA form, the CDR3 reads TGTGCCATCAGCCTACGGGGACTAGCGGGCCTCAATTCCTACAATGAGCAGTTCTTC.

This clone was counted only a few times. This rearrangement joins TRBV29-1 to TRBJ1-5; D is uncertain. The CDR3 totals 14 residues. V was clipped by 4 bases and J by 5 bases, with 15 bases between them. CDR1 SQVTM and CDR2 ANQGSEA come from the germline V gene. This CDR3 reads CSVAWAGGDQPQHF. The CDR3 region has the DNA TGCAGCGTTGCTTGGGCGGGTGGGGATCAGCCCCAGCATTTT.

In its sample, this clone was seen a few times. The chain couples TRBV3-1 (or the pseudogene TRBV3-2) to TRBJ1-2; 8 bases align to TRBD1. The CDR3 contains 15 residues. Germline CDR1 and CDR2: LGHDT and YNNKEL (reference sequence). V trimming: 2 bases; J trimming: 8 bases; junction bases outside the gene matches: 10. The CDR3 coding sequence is TGTGCCAGCAGCCAATTTTCCGGGACAGGCGGCGGCTACACCTTC. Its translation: CASSQFSGTGGGYTF.

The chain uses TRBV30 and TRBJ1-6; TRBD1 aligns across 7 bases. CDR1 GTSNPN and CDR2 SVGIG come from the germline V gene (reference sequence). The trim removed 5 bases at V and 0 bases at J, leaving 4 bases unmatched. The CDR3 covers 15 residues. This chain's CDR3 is CAWDRDSSYNSPLHF. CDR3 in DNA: TGTGCCTGGGACAGGGACAGCTCCTATAATTCACCCCTCCACTTT.

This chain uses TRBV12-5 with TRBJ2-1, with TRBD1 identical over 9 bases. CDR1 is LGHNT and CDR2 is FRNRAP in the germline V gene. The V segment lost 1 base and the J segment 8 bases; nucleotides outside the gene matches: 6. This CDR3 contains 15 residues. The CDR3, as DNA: TGTGCTAGTGGTTTGGGACAGGGGGGTCGAGATGAGCAGTTCTTC. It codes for CASGLGQGGRDEQFF. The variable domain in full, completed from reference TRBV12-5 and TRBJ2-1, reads DARVTQTPRHKVTEMGQEVTMRCQPILGHNTVFWYRQTMMQGLELLAYFRNRAPLDDSGMPKDRFSAEMPDATLATLKIQPSEPRDSAVYFCASGLGQGGRDEQFFGPGTRLTVL.

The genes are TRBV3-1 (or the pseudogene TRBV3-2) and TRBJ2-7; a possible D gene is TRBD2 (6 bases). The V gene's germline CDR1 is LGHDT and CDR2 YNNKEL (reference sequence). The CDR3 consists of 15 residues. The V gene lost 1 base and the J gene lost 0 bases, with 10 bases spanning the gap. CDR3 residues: CASSQGASDSYEQYF. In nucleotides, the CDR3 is TGTGCCAGCAGCCAAGGGGCTAGCGACTCCTACGAGCAGTACTTC.

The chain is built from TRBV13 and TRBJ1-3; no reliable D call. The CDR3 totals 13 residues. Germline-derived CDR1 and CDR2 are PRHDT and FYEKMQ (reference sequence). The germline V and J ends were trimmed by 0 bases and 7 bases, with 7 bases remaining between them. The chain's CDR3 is CASSLGRSNTIYF. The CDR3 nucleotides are TGTGCCAGCAGCTTAGGACGTAGCAACACCATATATTTT.

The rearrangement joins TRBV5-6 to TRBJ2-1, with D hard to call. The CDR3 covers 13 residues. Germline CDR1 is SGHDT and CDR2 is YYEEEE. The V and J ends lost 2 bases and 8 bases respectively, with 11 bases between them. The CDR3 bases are TGTGCCAGCAGCTTTAGCCTTGACGATGAGCAGTTCTTC. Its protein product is CASSFSLDDEQFF.

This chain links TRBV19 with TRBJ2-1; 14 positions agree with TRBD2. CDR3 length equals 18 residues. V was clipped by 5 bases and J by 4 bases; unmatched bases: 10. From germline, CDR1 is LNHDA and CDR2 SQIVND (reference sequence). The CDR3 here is CASSGGLAGEAKYNEQFF. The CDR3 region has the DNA TGTGCCAGTAGTGGGGGACTAGCGGGAGAGGCGAAATACAATGAGCAGTTCTTC.

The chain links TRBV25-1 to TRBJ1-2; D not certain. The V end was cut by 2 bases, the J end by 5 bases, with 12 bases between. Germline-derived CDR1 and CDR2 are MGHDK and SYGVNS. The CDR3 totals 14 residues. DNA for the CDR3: TGTGCCAGCAGTGAAGATGGAGGGAGGTATGGCTACACCTTC. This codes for CASSEDGGRYGYTF.